This T cell receptor beta chain is from a study of T cell responses to AZD1222 COVID-19 vaccine. Sequenced by immunoSEQ multiplex PCR; TCRdb stores in-frame clones only, minus some. The repertoire holds under 100,000 clones, with roughly 85% as singletons. The specimen comprised peripheral blood, sampled 28 days after the second AZD1222 dose. The source of this sequence is an adult who received the AZD1222 COVID-19 vaccine.

The CDR3 DNA follows: TGTGCCAGCAGCGTAGAGGGGAGGGCGAGCCACGAGCAGTACTTC. Residues: CASSVEGRASHEQYF. This chain connects TRBV9 to TRBJ2-7, with 7 bases aligning to TRBD2. Losses at the gene ends were 0 bases for V and 5 bases for J; bases not matched to a gene: 8. Germline CDR1 reads SGDLS; CDR2 reads YYNGEE. The CDR3 extends over 15 amino acids.